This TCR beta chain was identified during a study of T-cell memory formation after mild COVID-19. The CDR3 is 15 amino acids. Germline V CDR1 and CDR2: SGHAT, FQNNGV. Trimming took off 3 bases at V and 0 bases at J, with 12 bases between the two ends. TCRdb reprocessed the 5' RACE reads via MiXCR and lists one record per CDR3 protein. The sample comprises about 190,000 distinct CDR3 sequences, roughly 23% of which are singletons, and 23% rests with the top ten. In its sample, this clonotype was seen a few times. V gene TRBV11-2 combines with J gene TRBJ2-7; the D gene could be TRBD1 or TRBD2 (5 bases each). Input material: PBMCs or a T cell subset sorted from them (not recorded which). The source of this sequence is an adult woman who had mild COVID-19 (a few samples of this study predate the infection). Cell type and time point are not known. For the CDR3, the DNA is TGTGCCAGCAGCTTGTACCGGGGCCACTCCTACGAGCAGTACTTC. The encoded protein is CASSLYRGHSYEQYF.